Here is one T cell receptor beta chain with its context. Its cognate antigen is unknown. With a J-beta primer mix and a sample-barcoded 5' primer, a second PCR ran roughly 7 to 11 cycles. TCRdb re-analysed the 5' RACE reads in MiXCR, keeping a single row per CDR3 protein. This sample yields roughly 1,300,000 distinct CDR3 sequences, of which 59% are seen a single time; 5% to 7% belongs to the top ten. This specimen comes from a study of blood T cells in healthy people across ages. Study-wide results and caveats: One million T cells yielded diversity estimates that were considered underestimates. Because donor CMV status was unknown, expanded clonotype changes were possibly confounded. Long-lived donors carried more naive CD4+ cells and greater diversity than aged donors. TCR beta diversity was tightly associated with the proportion of naive T cells.

The CDR3 has 17 residues. J was trimmed by 3 bases and V by 3 bases; bases with no gene match: 17. In germline, CDR1 is GTSNPN, CDR2 SVGIG (reference sequence). Sequencing used blood. This clonotype originated in a man between 18 and 35 years old in good health. This rearrangement joins TRBV30 to TRBJ2-7; TRBD2 agrees at 7 bases. CDR3 nucleotides: TGTGCCTGGAGCGAACTTCGGGGGAGGGCCTCGGTCTACGAGCAGTACTTC. Amino acids: CAWSELRGRASVYEQYF.